The 6 T cell receptor beta chains below all came from one sample that was sequenced in a study of blood T cell repertoires in COVID-19. Sequencing was performed with immunoSEQ multiplex PCR; in TCRdb, only in-frame clones are kept and a portion is missing. The sample includes about 290,000 clones, around 90% of them seen just once. Sequences were obtained from PBMCs or T cells enriched from blood (not recorded which). These receptors originate from a middle-aged woman who had recovered from COVID-19.

The chain couples TRBV5-4 to TRBJ2-1, with TRBD1 matching over 12 bases. V lost 4 bases and J lost 7; bases outside the gene matches: 6. CDR1 and CDR2 from the germline V gene are SGHNT and YYREEE (reference sequence). The CDR3 runs to 15 residues. CDR3 bases: TGTGCCAGCAGCCGAGGGACAGGGGGCGCAAATGAGCAGTTCTTC. Amino acids: CASSRGTGGANEQFF.

The gene calls are TRBV14 and TRBJ2-7; TRBD2 aligns across 9 bases. The CDR3 sequence is 20 residues long. In germline, CDR1 is SGHDN, CDR2 FVKESK. V shed 0 bases and J 6 bases; nucleotides not matched to a gene: 21. The CDR3: CASSQDSSGIIAGVFREQYF. In DNA form, the CDR3 reads TGTGCCAGCAGCCAAGATTCGTCGGGTATCATAGCGGGAGTATTCCGCGAGCAGTACTTC.

This chain uses TRBV4-1 with TRBJ1-1, with a weak D call TRBD1 (5 bases). Germline V lookup: CDR1 MGHRA, CDR2 YSYEKL. The CDR3 totals 16 residues. The V and J ends lost 2 bases and 1 base respectively, with 14 bases between them. CDR3 protein: CASSQITKTANTEAFF. The CDR3 nucleotides read TGCGCCAGCAGCCAAATAACAAAGACAGCGAACACTGAAGCTTTCTTT.

The genes are TRBV6-5 and TRBJ1-1; weak D call: TRBD1 (6 bases). There are 13 residues in the CDR3. Trimming removed 5 bases from V and 10 bases from J, with 17 bases in between. From germline, CDR1 is MNHEY and CDR2 SVGAGI. The CDR3 DNA reads TGTGCCAGCAGTCCTAGCAGGGGATCGGTAGCTTTCTTT. Translated: CASSPSRGSVAFF.

This rearrangement joins TRBV9 to TRBJ2-1, with TRBD1 matching over 7 bases. V dropped 6 bases and J dropped 6; count of bases not matched to a gene: 12. The length of the CDR3 is 15 residues. CDR1 and CDR2 (germline): SGDLS, YYNGEE. In nucleotides, the CDR3 is TGTGCCAGCACCCTAGGAAGAGACAGGGCCAATGAGCAGTTCTTC. Translation: CASTLGRDRANEQFF.

The chain carries TRBV7-9 and TRBJ1-1; TRBD1 agrees at 9 bases. The germline CDR1 and CDR2 sequences are SEHNR and FQNEAQ (reference sequence). This CDR3 contains 14 residues. V gave up 4 bases and J gave up 6 bases; unmatched junction bases: 6. The CDR3 region is CASSSDRGLPEAFF. CDR3 DNA: TGTGCCAGCAGCTCAGACAGGGGGTTGCCTGAAGCTTTCTTT.